The entry that follows covers one T cell receptor (beta chain) sequence. This entry comes from a study of T cell responses to AZD1222 COVID-19 vaccine. Repertoires were generated with immunoSEQ multiplex PCR, while TCRdb's copy carries only in-frame clones and drops some. The table shows 130,000 or so clones, with 94% occurring only once. CDR3 length equals 13 residues. With 8 bases removed from V and 8 bases from J, the gap between germline ends came to 16 bases. The germline V gene has CDR1 SNHLY and CDR2 FYNNEI. The sequences come from peripheral blood, collected on day 0 of AZD1222 vaccination. This clonotype was obtained from an adult in good health. This chain links TRBV2 with TRBJ2-1; tentative D call: TRBD2 (5 bases). CDR3 region: CASHGLLPDEQFF. In DNA form, the CDR3 reads TGTGCCAGCCATGGACTTCTCCCTGATGAGCAGTTCTTC.